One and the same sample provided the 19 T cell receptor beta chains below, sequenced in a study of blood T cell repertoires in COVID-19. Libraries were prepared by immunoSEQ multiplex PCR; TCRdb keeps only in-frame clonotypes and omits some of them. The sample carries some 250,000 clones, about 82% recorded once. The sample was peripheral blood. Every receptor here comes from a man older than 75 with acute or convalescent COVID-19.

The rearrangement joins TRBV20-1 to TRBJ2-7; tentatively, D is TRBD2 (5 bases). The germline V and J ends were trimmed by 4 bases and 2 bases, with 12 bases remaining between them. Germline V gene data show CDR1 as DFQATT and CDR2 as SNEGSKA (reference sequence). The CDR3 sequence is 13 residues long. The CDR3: CSATEGDPYEQYF. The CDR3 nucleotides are TGCAGTGCTACTGAGGGAGACCCCTACGAGCAGTACTTC.

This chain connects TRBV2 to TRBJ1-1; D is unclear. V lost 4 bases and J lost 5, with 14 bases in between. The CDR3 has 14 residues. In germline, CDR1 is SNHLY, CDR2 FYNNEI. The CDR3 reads CASSVRTPGTEAFF. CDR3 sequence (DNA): TGTGCCAGCAGTGTTAGGACCCCGGGGACTGAAGCTTTCTTT.

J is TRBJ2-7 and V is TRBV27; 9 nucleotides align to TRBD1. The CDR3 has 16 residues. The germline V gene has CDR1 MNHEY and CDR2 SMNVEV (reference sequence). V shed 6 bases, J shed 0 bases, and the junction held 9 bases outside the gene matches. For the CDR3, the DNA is TGTGCCAGCAGCCCTTACAGGGGGCTGAGCTCCTACGAGCAGTACTTC. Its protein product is CASSPYRGLSSYEQYF.

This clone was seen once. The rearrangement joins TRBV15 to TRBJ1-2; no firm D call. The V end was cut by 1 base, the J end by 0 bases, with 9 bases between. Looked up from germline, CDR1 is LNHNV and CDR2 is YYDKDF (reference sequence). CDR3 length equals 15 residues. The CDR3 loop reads CATSRAGVANYGYTF. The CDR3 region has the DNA TGTGCCACCAGCAGAGCGGGTGTAGCTAACTATGGCTACACCTTC.

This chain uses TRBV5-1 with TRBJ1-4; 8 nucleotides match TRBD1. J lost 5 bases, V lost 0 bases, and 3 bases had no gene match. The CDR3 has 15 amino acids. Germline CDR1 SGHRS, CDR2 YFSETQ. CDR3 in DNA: TGCGCCAGCAGCTTGGCGGGACAGGCGAATGAAAAACTGTTTTTT. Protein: CASSLAGQANEKLFF.

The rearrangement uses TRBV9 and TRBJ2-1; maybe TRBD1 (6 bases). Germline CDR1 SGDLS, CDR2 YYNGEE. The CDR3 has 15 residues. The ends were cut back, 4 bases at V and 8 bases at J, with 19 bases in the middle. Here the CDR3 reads CASSTFGQPSDEQFF. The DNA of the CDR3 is TGTGCCAGCAGCACCTTTGGACAGCCGTCAGATGAGCAGTTCTTC.

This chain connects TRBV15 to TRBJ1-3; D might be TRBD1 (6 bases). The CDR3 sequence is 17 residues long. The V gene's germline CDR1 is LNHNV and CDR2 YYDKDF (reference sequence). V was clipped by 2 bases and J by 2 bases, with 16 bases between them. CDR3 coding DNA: TGTGCCACCAGCAGAATATCGACAGGCCTCCCTGGAAACACCATATATTTT. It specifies CATSRISTGLPGNTIYF.

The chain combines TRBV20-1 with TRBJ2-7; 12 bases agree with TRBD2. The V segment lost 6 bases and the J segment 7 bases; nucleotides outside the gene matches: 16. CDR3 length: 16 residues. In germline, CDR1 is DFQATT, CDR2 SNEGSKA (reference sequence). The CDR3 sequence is CSASSRGLAGMREQYF. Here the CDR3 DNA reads TGCAGTGCAAGTAGCCGCGGACTAGCGGGAATGCGGGAGCAGTACTTC.

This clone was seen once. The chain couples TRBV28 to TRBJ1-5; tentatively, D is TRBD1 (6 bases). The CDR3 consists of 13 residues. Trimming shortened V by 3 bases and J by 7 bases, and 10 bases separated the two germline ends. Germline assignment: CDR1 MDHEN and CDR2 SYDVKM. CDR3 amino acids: CASSLTGPQPQHF. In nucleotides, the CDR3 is TGTGCCAGCAGTTTGACAGGACCCCAGCCCCAGCATTTT.

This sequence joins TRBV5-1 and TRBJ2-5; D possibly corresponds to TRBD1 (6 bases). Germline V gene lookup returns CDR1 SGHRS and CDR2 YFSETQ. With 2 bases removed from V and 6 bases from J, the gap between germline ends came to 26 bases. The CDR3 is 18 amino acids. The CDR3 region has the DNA TGCGCCAGCAGCTTCTACCGACAGGCCGGAGGCGAGAGGAAGACCCAGTACTTC. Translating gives CASSFYRQAGGERKTQYF.

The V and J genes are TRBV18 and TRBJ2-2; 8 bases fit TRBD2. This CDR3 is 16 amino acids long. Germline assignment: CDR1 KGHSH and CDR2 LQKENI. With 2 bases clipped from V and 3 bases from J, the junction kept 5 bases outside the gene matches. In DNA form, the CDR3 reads TGTGCCAGCTCACCAGCGGGGGGCTGGTACACCGGGGAGCTGTTTTTT. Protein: CASSPAGGWYTGELFF.

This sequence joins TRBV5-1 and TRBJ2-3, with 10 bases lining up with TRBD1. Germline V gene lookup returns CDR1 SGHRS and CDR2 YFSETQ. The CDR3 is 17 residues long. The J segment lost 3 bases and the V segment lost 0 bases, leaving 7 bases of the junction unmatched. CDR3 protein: CASSLGWRTGGTDTQYF. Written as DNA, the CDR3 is TGCGCCAGCAGCTTGGGATGGAGGACAGGGGGGACAGATACGCAGTATTTT.

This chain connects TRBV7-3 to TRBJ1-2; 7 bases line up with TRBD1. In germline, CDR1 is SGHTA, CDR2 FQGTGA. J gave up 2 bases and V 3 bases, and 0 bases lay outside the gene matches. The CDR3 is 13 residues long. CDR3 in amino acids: CASSLGQNYGYTF. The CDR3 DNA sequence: TGTGCCAGCAGCTTGGGACAGAACTATGGCTACACCTTC.

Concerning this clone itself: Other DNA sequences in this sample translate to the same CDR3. Here the CDR3 DNA reads TGTGCCAGCTCACCGGGAGCGGGAGTGGAGACCCAGTACTTC. Translated, it gives CASSPGAGVETQYF. V is TRBV18 and J is TRBJ2-5; TRBD2 aligns across 8 bases. The CDR3 extends over 14 amino acids. The germline gives CDR1 KGHSH, CDR2 LQKENI. Trimming at V came to 3 bases and at J to 5 bases, leaving 5 bases not matched to a gene.

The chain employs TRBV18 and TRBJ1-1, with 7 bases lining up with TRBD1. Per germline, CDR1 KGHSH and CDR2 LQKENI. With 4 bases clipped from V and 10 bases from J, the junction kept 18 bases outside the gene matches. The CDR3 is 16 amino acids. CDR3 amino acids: CASSLDTDRVSSLAFF. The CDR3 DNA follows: TGTGCCAGCTCACTGGATACCGACAGGGTATCAAGTTTAGCTTTCTTT.

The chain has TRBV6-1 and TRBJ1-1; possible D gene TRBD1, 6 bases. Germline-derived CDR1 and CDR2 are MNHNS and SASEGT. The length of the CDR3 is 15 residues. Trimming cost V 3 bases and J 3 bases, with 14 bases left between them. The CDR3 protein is CASSDLSSGDTEAFF. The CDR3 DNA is TGTGCCAGCAGTGACCTAAGTTCAGGGGACACTGAAGCTTTCTTT.

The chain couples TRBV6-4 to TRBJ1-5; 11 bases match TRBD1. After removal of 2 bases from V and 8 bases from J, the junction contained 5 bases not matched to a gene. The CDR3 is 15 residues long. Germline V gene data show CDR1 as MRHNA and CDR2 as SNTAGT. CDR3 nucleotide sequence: TGTGCCAGCAGTGACCAGGGACAGGGGGGAGAGCCCCAGCATTTT. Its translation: CASSDQGQGGEPQHF.

CDR3: CASSIKGSGANYGYTF. The DNA for the CDR3 is TGTGCCAGTAGTATAAAAGGGTCAGGGGCTAACTATGGCTACACCTTC. The chain employs TRBV19 and TRBJ1-2, with TRBD1 as a possible D gene (6 bases). The CDR3 loop spans 16 amino acids. Germline V gene lookup returns CDR1 LNHDA and CDR2 SQIVND (reference sequence). The V end was cut by 2 bases, the J end by 0 bases, with 13 bases between.

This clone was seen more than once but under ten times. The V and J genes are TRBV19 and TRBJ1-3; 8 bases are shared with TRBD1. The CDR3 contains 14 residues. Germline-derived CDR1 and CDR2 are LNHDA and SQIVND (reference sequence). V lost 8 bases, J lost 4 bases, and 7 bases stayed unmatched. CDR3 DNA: TGTGCCAGTTGGACAGGGCCTTACGGAAACACCATATATTTT. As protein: CASWTGPYGNTIYF.